These 8 T cell receptor beta chains came from one sample sequenced in a study of blood T cell repertoires in COVID-19. Clones were read by immunoSEQ multiplex PCR, and TCRdb kept only the in-frame ones, dropping some. The sample holds under 140,000 clones; 82% are singletons and the top ten take approximately 15%. What was sequenced was peripheral blood. The receptors stem from a woman aged 55-69 years with acute or convalescent COVID-19.

This clone was recorded once. The chain recombines TRBV6-1 with TRBJ2-5; TRBD2 is a possible D gene (6 bases). The CDR3 has 14 residues. V shed 5 bases and J shed 3 bases, with 13 bases lying between them. Looked up from germline, CDR1 is MNHNS and CDR2 is SASEGT. CDR3 amino acids: CASSPSSGEETQYF. CDR3 DNA sequence: TGTGCCAGCAGTCCCTCGTCGGGGGAAGAGACCCAGTACTTC.

This clone was recorded only once. The chain uses TRBV18 and TRBJ1-5; D possibly corresponds to TRBD1 (6 bases). Germline V gene lookup returns CDR1 KGHSH and CDR2 LQKENI. V was cut by 4 bases and J by 7 bases, with 17 bases left in between. The CDR3 extends over 15 amino acids. CDR3 DNA: TGTGCCAGCTCACTGGGGACACCGGACAACCAGCCCCAGCATTTT. It yields the protein CASSLGTPDNQPQHF. Supplemented by reference TRBV18 and TRBJ1-5, the full variable domain reads NAGVMQNPRHLVRRRGQEARLRCSPMKGHSHVYWYRQLPEEGLKFMVYLQKENIIDESGMPKERFSAEFPKEGPSILRIQQVVRGDSAAYFCASSLGTPDNQPQHFGDGTRLSIL.

The V call is TRBV5-1, the J call TRBJ1-2; a possible D gene is TRBD1 (6 bases). Germline V CDR1 and CDR2: SGHRS, YFSETQ. CDR3 size: 15 residues. Trimming removed 0 bases at V and 0 bases at J, with 9 bases between. CDR3 nucleotides: TGCGCCAGCAGCTTGGACAGGGAGACTAACTATGGCTACACCTTC. The encoded protein is CASSLDRETNYGYTF.

The V gene is TRBV19, the J gene TRBJ1-5; 7 nucleotides agree with TRBD1. Germline CDR1 is LNHDA and CDR2 is SQIVND (reference sequence). The CDR3 is 14 amino acids. The junction had 9 bases not matched to a gene; V was cut back by 6 bases and J by 7 bases. The CDR3 reads CASRDETGRQPQHF. In nucleotides, the CDR3 is TGTGCCAGTAGGGACGAGACAGGGCGGCAGCCCCAGCATTTT.

The V call is TRBV19, the J call TRBJ1-4, with unresolved D. This CDR3 is 14 amino acids long. The germline gives CDR1 LNHDA, CDR2 SQIVND (reference sequence). Trimming left V 8 bases short and J 6 bases short, with 16 bases between. CDR3 loop: CASADRSAYEKLFF. The CDR3 DNA reads TGTGCCAGTGCGGATCGTTCTGCCTATGAAAAACTGTTTTTT.

J is TRBJ1-1 and V is TRBV5-1; 9 nucleotides line up with TRBD1. This CDR3 is built from 16 residues. V gave up 4 bases and J gave up 1 base; unmatched junction bases: 8. In germline, CDR1 is SGHRS, CDR2 YFSETQ. The CDR3 sequence: CASSPGLGQGNTEAFF. As DNA, the CDR3 is TGCGCCAGCAGCCCTGGGTTGGGACAGGGGAACACTGAAGCTTTCTTT.

The rearrangement uses TRBV19 and TRBJ1-2; possibly TRBD1 for D (6 bases). The germline V and J ends were trimmed by 6 bases and 0 bases, with 14 bases remaining between them. CDR3 length equals 15 residues. CDR1 LNHDA and CDR2 SQIVND come from the germline V gene (reference sequence). Here the CDR3 reads CASRRQVSTNYGYTF. The CDR3 coding sequence is TGTGCCAGTAGAAGACAGGTTTCTACTAACTATGGCTACACCTTC.

The genes are TRBV10-2 and TRBJ2-7, with 11 bases matching TRBD1. The CDR3 consists of 13 residues. Trimming removed 10 bases from V and 6 bases from J; junction bases left unmatched: 8. Germline assignment: CDR1 WSHSY and CDR2 SAAADI. CDR3 coding DNA: TGCGCCAACGCGCAGGGACAGGGGGGCGAGCAGTACTTC. It is translated as CANAQGQGGEQYF.